This entry lists 3 T cell receptor beta chains sequenced from one sample in a study of CD8+CD57+ T cells in acquired aplastic anemia. Genomic DNA was employed as the template in profiling TCR beta VDJ and CDR3. TCRdb reanalysed the reads using MiXCR and keeps one entry per CDR3 protein. This sample has some 200,000 distinct CDR3 sequences; less than 75% occur once, and the top ten carry roughly 62%. CD8+CD57+ cell expansion, shown by flow cytometry, had occurred in the patients selected for sequencing. Sequences were obtained from sorted CD4+, CD8+, or CD8+CD57+ T cells (not recorded which) from PBMCs. Receptors were obtained from a human donor with aplastic anemia.

The V call is TRBV7-1, the J call TRBJ1-6; the match to TRBD1 covers 7 bases. TRBV7-1 falls under the ORF class, with uncertain function. The V gene end was trimmed by 5 bases and the J gene end by 12 bases; junction bases not matched to a gene: 1. There are 11 residues in the CDR3. The DNA for the CDR3 is TGTGCCAGCAGCGCAGGGGGACCCCTCCACTTT. This gives the protein CASSAGGPLHF.

This chain joins TRBV24-1 and TRBJ2-1, with TRBD2 identical over 7 bases. The CDR3 runs 16 residues. In germline, CDR1 is KGHDR, CDR2 SFDVKD. V dropped 3 bases and J dropped 9; count of bases not matched to a gene: 13. The chain's CDR3 is CATSDGGRAVDSEQFF. CDR3 bases: TGTGCCACCAGTGATGGAGGGAGGGCGGTCGACAGTGAGCAGTTCTTC.

This clonotype was seen only a few times. J is TRBJ1-2 and V is TRBV7-9; D unclear. Germline CDR1 and CDR2: SEHNR and FQNEAQ (reference sequence). CDR3 size: 14 residues. V was shortened by 1 base and J by 5 bases, with 11 bases between the two germline ends. The CDR3 region has the DNA TGTGCCAGCAGCTTAGACAGAGAACTTTATGGCTACACCTTC. Translation: CASSLDRELYGYTF.